The 18 T cell receptor beta chains in this list originate from one sample, sequenced in a study of metastatic and nonmetastatic thyroid tumors. Thyroid surgery was performed in patients who had received no treatment beforehand. TCRdb redid the clone calls on the PCR reads using MiXCR. The table records 7,000 to 9,500 clones, about 23% of them present only once. The sequencing sample was made of tumor tissue. The receptor set was obtained from a female donor with papillary thyroid cancer or a benign thyroid nodule (not recorded which). Some clones in this sample may be carry-over from other donors' samples.

The table lists this clone with many counts. CDR3 coding DNA: TGTGCCACCAGCAGAGAAACGGGAGTTGGAGGGGAGCAGTACTTC. It is translated as CATSRETGVGGEQYF. The chain uses TRBV15 and TRBJ2-7; TRBD2 might be the D (6 bases). The CDR3 is 15 amino acids. The germline V and J ends were trimmed by 0 bases and 7 bases, with 16 bases remaining between them. CDR1 LNHNV and CDR2 YYDKDF come from the germline V gene (reference sequence).

A word on this clone: Given the absence of the conserved phenylalanine or tryptophan at the CDR3 end, a read error is likely. This chain links TRBV11-2 with TRBJ2-7; either TRBD1 or TRBD2 may supply D (5 bases each). CDR3 length: 14 amino acids. Germline assignment: CDR1 SGHAT and CDR2 FQNNGV. CDR3 protein: CDSSFGTGSYEQYL. The CDR3 DNA reads as TGTGACAGCAGCTTCGGGACGGGCTCCTACGAGCAGTACCTC.

This clone was seen at least ten times. The chain uses TRBV18 and TRBJ2-5; D gene uncertain. V shed 2 bases and J shed 5 bases, with 15 bases lying between them. Per the germline V gene, CDR1 is KGHSH and CDR2 is LQKENI. The CDR3 is 15 residues long. As DNA, the CDR3 is TGTGCCAGCTCACCAGATCGGGCCGGCCGGGAGACCCAGTACTTC. Translating gives CASSPDRAGRETQYF.

The sample holds many counts of this clone. V is TRBV7-2 and J is TRBJ2-1; TRBD2 matches 9 bases. Germline trimming cut 7 bases from V and 0 bases from J; bases unmatched to any gene: 10. Germline CDR1 SGHTA, CDR2 FQGNSA. The CDR3 runs to 17 residues. CDR3 residues: CASTPTSGATSYNEQFF. The CDR3 nucleotides are TGTGCCAGCACCCCGACTAGCGGAGCCACCTCCTACAATGAGCAGTTCTTC.

V is TRBV12-3 or TRBV12-4 and J is TRBJ2-4; D ambiguous. This CDR3 region has 13 residues. V was clipped by 8 bases and J by 2 bases, with 10 bases between them. The CDR3: CASGGVSKNIQYF. As DNA, the CDR3 is TGTGCCAGCGGCGGAGTATCCAAAAACATTCAGTACTTC.

This clone came up a few times. The CDR3 nucleotides read TGTGCCACCAGCAGTGAGACGGAGAACACCGGGGAGCTGTTTTTT. Its translation: CATSSETENTGELFF. This chain links TRBV15 with TRBJ2-2; D ambiguous. CDR1 LNHNV and CDR2 YYDKDF come from the germline V gene (reference sequence). This CDR3 comprises 15 residues. V shed 3 bases and J shed 1 base, with 9 bases lying between them.

Concerning this clone: At one end, the junction sequence differs from germline, possibly due to a read error. V and J are TRBV2 and TRBJ2-2, with D possibly matching TRBD2 (5 bases). There are 12 residues in the CDR3. The germline CDR1 and CDR2 sequences are SNHLY and FYNNEI. CDR3 loop: CASSPGSGELVF. The CDR3 nucleotides are TGTGCCAGCTCACCGGGCTCCGGGGAGCTGGTTTTT.

The sample holds many counts of this clone. The chain is built from TRBV7-6 and TRBJ2-2, with D tentatively TRBD1 (5 bases). Germline V gene data show CDR1 as SGHVS and CDR2 as FNYEAQ. Trimming removed 4 bases from V and 0 bases from J, with 15 bases in between. The CDR3 runs 17 residues. In nucleotides, the CDR3 is TGTGCCAGCAGCTCGAGTCCCGGACAAGCGAACACCGGGGAGCTGTTTTTT. Translating gives CASSSSPGQANTGELFF.

The table lists this clone with a few counts. This chain links TRBV6-5 with TRBJ1-1, with D tentatively TRBD1 (5 bases). V lost 1 base and J lost 3, with 18 bases in between. The germline gives CDR1 MNHEY, CDR2 SVGAGI. CDR3 length equals 17 residues. CDR3 region: CASSYYQGLGWDTEAFF. The CDR3 DNA follows: TGTGCCAGCAGTTACTATCAGGGTCTTGGGTGGGACACTGAAGCTTTCTTT.

This clone was observed at least ten times. The chain has TRBV18 and TRBJ2-7, with D possibly matching TRBD2 (5 bases). V dropped 5 bases and J dropped 0 bases, with 8 bases sitting between them. The germline gives CDR1 KGHSH, CDR2 LQKENI. The CDR3 covers 13 residues. The CDR3: CASSDYRSYEQYF. As DNA, the CDR3 is TGTGCCAGCTCAGACTACCGCTCCTACGAGCAGTACTTC.

This clone came up a few times. The chain combines TRBV27 with TRBJ2-5; D remains unclear. Germline assignment: CDR1 MNHEY and CDR2 SMNVEV (reference sequence). This CDR3 has 12 amino acids. With 5 bases removed from V and 2 bases from J, the gap between germline ends came to 6 bases. In DNA form, the CDR3 reads TGTGCCAGCAGTCTTAATCAAGAGACCCAGTACTTC. It translates to CASSLNQETQYF.

A few counts support this clone. V gene TRBV10-3 combines with J gene TRBJ2-5, with 10 nucleotides matching TRBD2. The better agreement between TRBJ2-1 and the DNA end casts doubt on the J call. Germline V CDR1 and CDR2: ENHRY, SYGVKD. The CDR3 contains 15 residues. The CDR3 here is CAITPGLAFEGEQFF. The CDR3 DNA reads as TGTGCCATCACGCCGGGACTAGCGTTTGAGGGTGAGCAGTTCTTC.

Notes on this clone: Compared with germline, one end of the junction differs, possibly owing to a read error. This rearrangement joins TRBV2 to TRBJ2-6, with D tentatively TRBD1 or TRBD2 (5 bases each). Looked up from germline, CDR1 is SNHLY and CDR2 is FYNNEI. The CDR3 has 15 residues. The CDR3 region has the DNA TGTGCCAGCAGAGAACACGGGGCTGGGTCCAACGTCCTGACTTTC. Protein sequence: CASREHGAGSNVLTF.

This clone is labeled medium-sized. The V and J genes are TRBV19 and TRBJ2-7; 12 bases agree with TRBD2. The germline V gene encodes CDR1 LNHDA and CDR2 SQIVND (reference sequence). The CDR3 loop spans 15 amino acids. J lost 2 bases, V lost 4 bases, and 3 bases had no gene match. The CDR3 here is CASSRSSGGAYEQYF. The CDR3 DNA follows: TGTGCCAGTAGTAGGTCTAGCGGGGGGGCCTACGAGCAGTACTTC.

The V and J genes are TRBV5-1 and TRBJ2-5; D remains ambiguous. Germline loops: CDR1 SGHRS, CDR2 YFSETQ. The CDR3 sequence is 15 residues long. The germline V and J ends were trimmed by 2 bases and 1 base, with 12 bases remaining between them. CDR3 nucleotides: TGCGCCAGCAGCTTATATACAACCAGCCAAGAGACCCAGTACTTC. As protein: CASSLYTTSQETQYF.

This clone has just a few counts. The rearrangement joins TRBV6-1 to TRBJ1-6; TRBD1 might be the D (5 bases). V dropped 7 bases and J dropped 13 bases, with 17 bases sitting between them. The length of the CDR3 is 13 residues. From germline, CDR1 is MNHNS and CDR2 SASEGT. DNA of the CDR3: TGTGCCAGCACGGCAGGGCCGGGCAAGCCCCTCCACTTT. Translation gives CASTAGPGKPLHF.

This chain connects TRBV12-3 or TRBV12-4 to TRBJ2-2; tentatively, D is TRBD1 (5 bases). V was shortened by 3 bases and J by 3 bases, with 11 bases between the two germline ends. The CDR3 consists of 15 residues. The CDR3 DNA follows: TGTGCCAGCAGTTTTGGTCTAGGGGACACCGGGGAGCTGTTTTTT. Translated, it gives CASSFGLGDTGELFF.

The DNA for the CDR3 is TGCGCCAGCAGCCAAGATATCGGGGGGACTAGCGGGCTCGGAGAGCAGTTCTTC. Protein: CASSQDIGGTSGLGEQFF. The chain combines TRBV4-1 with TRBJ2-1, with 12 bases aligning to TRBD2. Germline CDR1 is MGHRA and CDR2 is YSYEKL. CDR3 size: 18 residues. J lost 10 bases, V lost 0 bases, and 13 bases had no gene match.